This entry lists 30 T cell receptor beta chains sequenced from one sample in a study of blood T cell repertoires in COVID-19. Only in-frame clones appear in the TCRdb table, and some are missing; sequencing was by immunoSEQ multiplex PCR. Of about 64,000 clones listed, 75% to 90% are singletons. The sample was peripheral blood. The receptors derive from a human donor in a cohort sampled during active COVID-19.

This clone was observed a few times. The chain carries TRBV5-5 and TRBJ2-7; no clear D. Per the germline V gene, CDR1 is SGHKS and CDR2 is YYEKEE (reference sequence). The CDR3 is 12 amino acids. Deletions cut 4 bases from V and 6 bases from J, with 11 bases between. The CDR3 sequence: CASSPRRAEQYF. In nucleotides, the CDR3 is TGTGCCAGCAGCCCGAGGCGAGCCGAGCAGTACTTC.

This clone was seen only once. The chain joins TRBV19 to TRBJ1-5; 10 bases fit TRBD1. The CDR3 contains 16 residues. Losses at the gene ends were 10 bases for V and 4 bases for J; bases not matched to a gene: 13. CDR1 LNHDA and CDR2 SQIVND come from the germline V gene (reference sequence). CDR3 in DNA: TGTGCCACCGCGGTCCCGGGACAGGGGAGGAATCAGCCCCAGCATTTT. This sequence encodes CATAVPGQGRNQPQHF.

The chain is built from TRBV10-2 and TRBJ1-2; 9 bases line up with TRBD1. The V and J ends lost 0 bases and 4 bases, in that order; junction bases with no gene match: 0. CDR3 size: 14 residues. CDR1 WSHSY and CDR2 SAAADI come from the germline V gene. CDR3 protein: CASSESTGGYGYTF. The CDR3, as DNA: TGCGCCAGCAGTGAGTCGACAGGGGGCTATGGCTACACCTTC.

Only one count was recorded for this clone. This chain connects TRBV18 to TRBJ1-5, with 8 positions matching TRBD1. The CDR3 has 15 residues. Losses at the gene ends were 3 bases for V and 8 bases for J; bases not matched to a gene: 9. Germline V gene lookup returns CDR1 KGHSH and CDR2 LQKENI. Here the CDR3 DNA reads TGTGCCAGCTCACCGCCCGGACAGGGATCAGAGCCCCAGCATTTT. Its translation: CASSPPGQGSEPQHF. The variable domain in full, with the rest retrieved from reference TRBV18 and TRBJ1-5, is NAGVMQNPRHLVRRRGQEARLRCSPMKGHSHVYWYRQLPEEGLKFMVYLQKENIIDESGMPKERFSAEFPKEGPSILRIQQVVRGDSAAYFCASSPPGQGSEPQHFGDGTRLSIL.

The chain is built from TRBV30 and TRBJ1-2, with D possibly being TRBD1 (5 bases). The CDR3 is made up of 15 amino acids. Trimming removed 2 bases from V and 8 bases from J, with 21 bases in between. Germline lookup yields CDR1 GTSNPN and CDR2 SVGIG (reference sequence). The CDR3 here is CAWSSLAGSDRGYTF. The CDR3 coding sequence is TGTGCCTGGAGTTCGTTGGCAGGGTCGGACCGCGGCTACACCTTC.

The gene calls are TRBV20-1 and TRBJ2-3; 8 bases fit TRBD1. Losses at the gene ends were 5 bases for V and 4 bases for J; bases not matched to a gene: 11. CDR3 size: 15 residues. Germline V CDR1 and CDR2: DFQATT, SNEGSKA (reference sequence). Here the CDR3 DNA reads TGCAGTGCTGGTGAAAGGACAGGGAGGTCAGATACGCAGTATTTT. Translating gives CSAGERTGRSDTQYF.

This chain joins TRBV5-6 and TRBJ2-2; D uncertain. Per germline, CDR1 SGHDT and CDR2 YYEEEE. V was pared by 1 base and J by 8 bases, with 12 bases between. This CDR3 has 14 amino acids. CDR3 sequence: CASSLRRPWGELFF. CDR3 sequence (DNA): TGTGCCAGCAGCTTGCGGCGGCCTTGGGGGGAGCTGTTTTTT.

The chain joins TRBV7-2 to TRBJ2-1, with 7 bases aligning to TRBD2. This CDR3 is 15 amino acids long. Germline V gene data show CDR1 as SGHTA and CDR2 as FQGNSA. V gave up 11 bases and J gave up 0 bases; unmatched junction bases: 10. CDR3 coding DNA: TGTGCCGCTGCGGGCGGGGGAAGCTCCTACAATGAGCAGTTCTTC. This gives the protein CAAAGGGSSYNEQFF.

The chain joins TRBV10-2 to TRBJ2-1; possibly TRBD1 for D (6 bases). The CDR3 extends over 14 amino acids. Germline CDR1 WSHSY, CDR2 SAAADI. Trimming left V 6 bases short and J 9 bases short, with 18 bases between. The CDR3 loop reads CASSGTGFGGEQFF. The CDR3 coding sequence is TGCGCCAGCAGCGGAACAGGGTTCGGAGGTGAGCAGTTCTTC.

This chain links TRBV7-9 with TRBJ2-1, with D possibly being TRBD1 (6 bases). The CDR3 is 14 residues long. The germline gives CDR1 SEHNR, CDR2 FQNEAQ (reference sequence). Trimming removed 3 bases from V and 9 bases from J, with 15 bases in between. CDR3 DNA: TGTGCCAGCAGCTTCCAGGGGCCATTAGGTGAGCAGTTCTTC. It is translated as CASSFQGPLGEQFF.

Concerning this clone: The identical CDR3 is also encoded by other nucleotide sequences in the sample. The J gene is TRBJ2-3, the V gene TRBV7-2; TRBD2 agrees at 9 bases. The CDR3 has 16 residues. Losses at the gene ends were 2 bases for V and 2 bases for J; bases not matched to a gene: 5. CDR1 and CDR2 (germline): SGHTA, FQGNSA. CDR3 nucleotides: TGTGCCAGCAGCTTAAGGAGCGGGGGGAACACAGATACGCAGTATTTT. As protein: CASSLRSGGNTDTQYF.

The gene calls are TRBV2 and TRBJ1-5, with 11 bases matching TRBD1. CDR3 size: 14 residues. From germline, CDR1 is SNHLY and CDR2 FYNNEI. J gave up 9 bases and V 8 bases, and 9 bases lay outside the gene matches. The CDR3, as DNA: TGTGCCAGCCAGGACAGGGGGCCGGCGCCGCCCCAGCATTTT. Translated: CASQDRGPAPPQHF.

The CDR3 DNA sequence: TGTGCCAGCAGCCAAACTATAGAGACCCAGTACTTC. Amino acids: CASSQTIETQYF. The chain couples TRBV28 to TRBJ2-5; D ambiguous. CDR1 MDHEN and CDR2 SYDVKM come from the germline V gene. The CDR3 loop spans 12 amino acids. V was shortened by 6 bases and J by 4 bases, with 9 bases between the two germline ends.

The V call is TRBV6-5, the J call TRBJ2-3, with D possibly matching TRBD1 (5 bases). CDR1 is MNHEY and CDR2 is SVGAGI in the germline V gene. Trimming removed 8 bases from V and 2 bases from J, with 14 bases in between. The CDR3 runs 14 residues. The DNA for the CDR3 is TGTGCCAGCCTACCGACAGTACCCACAGATACGCAGTATTTT. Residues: CASLPTVPTDTQYF.

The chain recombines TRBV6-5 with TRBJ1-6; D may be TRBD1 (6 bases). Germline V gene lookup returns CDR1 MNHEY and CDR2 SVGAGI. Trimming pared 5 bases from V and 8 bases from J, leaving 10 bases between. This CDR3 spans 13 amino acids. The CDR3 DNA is TGTGCCAGCAGTCCGACAGGTTATTCACCCCTCCACTTT. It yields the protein CASSPTGYSPLHF.

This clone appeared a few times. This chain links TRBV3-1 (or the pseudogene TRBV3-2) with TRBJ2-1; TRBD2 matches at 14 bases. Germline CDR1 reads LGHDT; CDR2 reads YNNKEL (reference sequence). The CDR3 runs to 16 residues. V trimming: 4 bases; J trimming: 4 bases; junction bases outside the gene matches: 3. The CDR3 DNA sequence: TGTGCCAGCAGCCCGGGACTAGCGGGAGTTTACAATGAGCAGTTCTTC. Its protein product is CASSPGLAGVYNEQFF.

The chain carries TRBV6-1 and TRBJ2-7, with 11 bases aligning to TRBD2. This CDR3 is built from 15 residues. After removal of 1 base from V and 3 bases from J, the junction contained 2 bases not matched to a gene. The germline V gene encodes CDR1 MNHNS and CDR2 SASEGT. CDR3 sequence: CASSEELAGGYEQYV. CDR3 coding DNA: TGTGCCAGCAGTGAAGAGCTAGCGGGGGGCTACGAGCAGTACGTC.

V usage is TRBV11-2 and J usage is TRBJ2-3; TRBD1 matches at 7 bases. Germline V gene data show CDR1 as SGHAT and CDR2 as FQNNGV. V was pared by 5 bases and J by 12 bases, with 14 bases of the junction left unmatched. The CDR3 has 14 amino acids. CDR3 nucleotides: TGTGCCAGCAGCCCCCAGACAGGGAATGCGATTCAGTATTTT. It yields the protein CASSPQTGNAIQYF.

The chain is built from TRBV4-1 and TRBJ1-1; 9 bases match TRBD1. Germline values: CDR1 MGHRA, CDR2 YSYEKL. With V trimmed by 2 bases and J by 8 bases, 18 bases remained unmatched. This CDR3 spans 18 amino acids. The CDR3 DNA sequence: TGCGCCAGCAGCCAACTAACAGGGGGCGCAACCCTAGGGCAGGAAGCTTTCTTT. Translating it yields CASSQLTGGATLGQEAFF.

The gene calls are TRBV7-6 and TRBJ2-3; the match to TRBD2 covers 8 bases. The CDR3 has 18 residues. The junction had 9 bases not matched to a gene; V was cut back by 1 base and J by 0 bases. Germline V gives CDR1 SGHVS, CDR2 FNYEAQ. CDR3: CASSLVGGSGDSTDTQYF. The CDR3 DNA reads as TGTGCCAGCAGCTTAGTAGGTGGTAGCGGGGATAGCACAGATACGCAGTATTTT.

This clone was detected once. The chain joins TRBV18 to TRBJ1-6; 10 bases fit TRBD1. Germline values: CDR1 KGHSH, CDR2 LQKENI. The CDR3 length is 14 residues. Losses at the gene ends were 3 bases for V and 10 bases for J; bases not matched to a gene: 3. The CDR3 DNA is TGTGCCAGCTCACCGGGGACAGGGGAGTCACCCCTCCACTTT. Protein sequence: CASSPGTGESPLHF.

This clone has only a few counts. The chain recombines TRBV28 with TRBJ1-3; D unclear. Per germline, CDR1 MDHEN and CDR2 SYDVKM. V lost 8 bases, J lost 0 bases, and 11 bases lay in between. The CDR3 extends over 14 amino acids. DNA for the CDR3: TGTGCCAGCGGCGGTCCCCACTCTGGAAACACCATATATTTT. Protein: CASGGPHSGNTIYF.

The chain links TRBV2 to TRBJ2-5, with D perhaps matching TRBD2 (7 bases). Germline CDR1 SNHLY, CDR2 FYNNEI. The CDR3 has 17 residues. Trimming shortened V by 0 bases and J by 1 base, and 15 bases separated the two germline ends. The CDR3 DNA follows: TGTGCCAGCAGTGAAGCTACGCGGGGGCGATCCCAAGAGACCCAGTACTTC. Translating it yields CASSEATRGRSQETQYF.

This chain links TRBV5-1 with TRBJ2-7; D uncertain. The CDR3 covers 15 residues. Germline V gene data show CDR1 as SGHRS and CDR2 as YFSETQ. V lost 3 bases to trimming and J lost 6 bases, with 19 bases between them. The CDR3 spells CASSSSSGRPGEQYF. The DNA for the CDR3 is TGCGCCAGCAGCTCAAGTTCCGGCAGGCCAGGCGAGCAGTACTTC.

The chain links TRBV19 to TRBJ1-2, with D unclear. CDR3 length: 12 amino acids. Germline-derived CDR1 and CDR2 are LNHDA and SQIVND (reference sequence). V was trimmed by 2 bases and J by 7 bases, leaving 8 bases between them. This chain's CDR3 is CASSILASGYTF. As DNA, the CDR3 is TGTGCCAGTAGTATATTGGCCAGTGGCTACACCTTC.

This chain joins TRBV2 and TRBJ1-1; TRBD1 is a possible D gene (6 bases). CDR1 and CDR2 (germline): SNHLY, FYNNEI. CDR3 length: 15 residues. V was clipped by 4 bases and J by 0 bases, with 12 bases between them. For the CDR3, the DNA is TGTGCCAGCAGTGGGGACCAGGGGATGAACACTGAAGCTTTCTTT. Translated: CASSGDQGMNTEAFF.

This chain's CDR3 is CASSRQGASTDTQYF. The CDR3 DNA is TGTGCCAGCAGCAGACAGGGAGCTAGCACAGATACGCAGTATTTT. V is TRBV6-5 and J is TRBJ2-3, with 7 bases that match TRBD1. The CDR3 is 15 amino acids. V gave up 6 bases and J gave up 0 bases; unmatched junction bases: 6. Germline values: CDR1 MNHEY, CDR2 SVGAGI.

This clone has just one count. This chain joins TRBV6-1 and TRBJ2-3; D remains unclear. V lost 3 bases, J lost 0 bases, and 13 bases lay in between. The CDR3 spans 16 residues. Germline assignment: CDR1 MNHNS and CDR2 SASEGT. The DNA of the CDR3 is TGTGCCAGCAGTGAGCGGCCAGAGACTAGCACAGATACGCAGTATTTT. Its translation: CASSERPETSTDTQYF.

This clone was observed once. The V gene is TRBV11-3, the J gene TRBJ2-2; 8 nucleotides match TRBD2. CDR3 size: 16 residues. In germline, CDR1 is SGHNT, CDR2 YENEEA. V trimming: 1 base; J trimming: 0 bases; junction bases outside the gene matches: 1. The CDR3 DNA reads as TGTGCCAGCAGCTTAGGCGGGGGGCCGAACACCGGGGAGCTGTTTTTT. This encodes CASSLGGGPNTGELFF.

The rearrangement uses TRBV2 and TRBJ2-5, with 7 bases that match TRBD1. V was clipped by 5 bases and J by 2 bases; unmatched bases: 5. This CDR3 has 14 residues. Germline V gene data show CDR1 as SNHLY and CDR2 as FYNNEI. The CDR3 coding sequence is TGTGCCAGCAGTCGCCGGGACAGACAAGAGACCCAGTACTTC. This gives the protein CASSRRDRQETQYF.